The rows below give T cell receptor beta chains drawn from one sample of a study of cytomegalovirus exposure and HLA in healthy donors. Assay: immunoSEQ multiplex PCR; the TCRdb copy retains only in-frame clones and omits some. The sample holds about 82,000 clones, approximately 93% seen once. Input material: PBMCs. The receptor set was obtained from a man between 18 and 29 years old in good health and CMV-seronegative. The CDR3 runs from the conserved cysteine through the conserved F or W.

CDR3 protein | J gene | V gene
CASSLSDRDQPQHF | TRBJ1-5 | TRBV6-5
CASSQGTGQGDTQYF | TRBJ2-3 | TRBV4-2
CASRRAYEQYF | TRBJ2-7 | TRBV6-5
CASSQDSGVTIYF | TRBJ1-3 | TRBV4-3
CASSIQGGNTEAFF | TRBJ1-1 | TRBV2
CASSPDRDHGYTF | TRBJ1-2 | TRBV18
CSVSGGPANEKLFF | TRBJ1-4 | TRBV29-1
CASSGTGTPFSGNTIYF | TRBJ1-3 | TRBV7-9
CASSLSGDAPETQYF | TRBJ2-5 | TRBV27
CASSQPYPGEHGNQPQHF | TRBJ1-5 | TRBV7-8
CASTLTGDEQFF | TRBJ2-1 | TRBV7-9
CASSMGPRLGDNEQFF | TRBJ2-1 | TRBV19
CASSSPVGTDNQPQHF | TRBJ1-5 | TRBV28
CASGPLTGGYEQYF | TRBJ2-7 | TRBV12-5
CASSQPPGQGGDTQYF | TRBJ2-3 | TRBV5-1
CASSQPFGTGVYEQYF | TRBJ2-7 | TRBV4-1
CASSTTGGLETQYF | TRBJ2-5 | TRBV19
CASRQTSGRVETQYF | TRBJ2-5 | TRBV2
CASSLASGGRVGYTF | TRBJ1-2 | TRBV7-9
CASSLSFQGTYEQYF | TRBJ2-7 | TRBV27
CASSLRGRDYRENTEAFF | TRBJ1-1 | TRBV7-9
CASSRGTGTGPEKLFF | TRBJ1-4 | TRBV5-6
CASSRATGTGNGEQYF | TRBJ2-7 | TRBV7-8
CASSKSDYSSTDTQYF | TRBJ2-3 | TRBV27
CASSPTYRDLGRYEQYF | TRBJ2-7 | TRBV7-6
CASNLDRGFYEQYF | TRBJ2-7 | TRBV2
CASRGAGRVYEQYF | TRBJ2-7 | TRBV6-1
CASTPRSQSGGPGEQYF | TRBJ2-7 | TRBV7-2
CASSLDSEPYNEQFF | TRBJ2-1 | TRBV4-2
CASSPGAVEAFF | TRBJ1-1 | TRBV19
CASSQVLYEQYF | TRBJ2-7 | TRBV14
CASSLHLLAGQDTQYF | TRBJ2-3 | TRBV7-6
CASSRDRDGEAFF | TRBJ1-1 | TRBV2
CASSLGATADTQYF | TRBJ2-3 | TRBV5-1